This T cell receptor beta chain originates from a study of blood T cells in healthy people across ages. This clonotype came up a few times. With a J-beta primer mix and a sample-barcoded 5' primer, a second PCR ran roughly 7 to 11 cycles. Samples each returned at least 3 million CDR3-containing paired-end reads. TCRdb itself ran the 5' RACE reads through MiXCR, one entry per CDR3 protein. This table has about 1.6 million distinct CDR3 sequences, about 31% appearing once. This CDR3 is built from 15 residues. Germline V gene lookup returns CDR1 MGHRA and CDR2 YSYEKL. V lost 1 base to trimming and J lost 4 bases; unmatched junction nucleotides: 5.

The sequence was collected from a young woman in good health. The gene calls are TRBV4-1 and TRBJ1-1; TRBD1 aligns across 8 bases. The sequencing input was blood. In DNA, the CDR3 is TGCGCCAGCAGCCAAGGGAACAGGGGGGGCACTGAAGCTTTCTTT. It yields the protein CASSQGNRGGTEAFF.